This TCR beta chain derives from a study of STAT5B mutations in CD4+ large granular lymphocyte leukemia. For the study at large: Healthy donors showed HLA-associated enrichment of the CDR3 'QG' motif.

Overall study results and limits: CD4-sorted patient repertoires seemed more clonal than healthy CD4+ repertoires. The CD4+ versus CD8+ T-LGLL clonality difference may reflect limited sample size.

Produced via immunoSEQ multiplex PCR; TCRdb's table is partial and in-frame only. Among approximately 25,000 clones listed, about 70% were seen once. Germline loops: CDR1 MNHEY, CDR2 SVGAGI. V lost 2 bases, J lost 2 bases, and 3 bases stayed unmatched. The CDR3 has 16 residues. Points on this clone: Its antigen is as yet unknown.

The receptor was isolated from a human donor in good health. The gene calls are TRBV6-5 and TRBJ2-3, with 11 bases aligning to TRBD2. The sample was CD4+ T cells from blood buffy coats. As DNA, the CDR3 is TGTGCCAGCAGTTACGGGACTAGCGGTGACACAGATACGCAGTATTTT. Translating it yields CASSYGTSGDTDTQYF.